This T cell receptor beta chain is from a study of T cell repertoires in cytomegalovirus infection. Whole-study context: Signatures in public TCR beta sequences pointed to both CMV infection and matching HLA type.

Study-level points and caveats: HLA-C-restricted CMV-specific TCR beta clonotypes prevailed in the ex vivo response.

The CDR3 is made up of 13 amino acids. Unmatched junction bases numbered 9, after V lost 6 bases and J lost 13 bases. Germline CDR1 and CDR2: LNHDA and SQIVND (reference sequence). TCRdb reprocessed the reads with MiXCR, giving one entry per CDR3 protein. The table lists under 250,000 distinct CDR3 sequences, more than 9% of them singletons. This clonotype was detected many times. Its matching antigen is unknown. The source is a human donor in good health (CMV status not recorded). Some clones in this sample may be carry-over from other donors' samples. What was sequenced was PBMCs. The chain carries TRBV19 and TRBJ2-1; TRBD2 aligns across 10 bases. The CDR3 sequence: CASSDLAGVDQFF. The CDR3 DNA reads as TGTGCCAGTAGCGATCTAGCGGGAGTCGATCAGTTCTTC.